The entry that follows covers one TCR beta chain sequence. This CDR3 has 12 amino acids. V lost 5 bases to trimming and J lost 4 bases, with 8 bases between them. The data stem from a study of blood T cell repertoires in COVID-19. As for the study in general: PBMCs, B-cell-depleted T cells, or T cells were the source of the cDNA or gDNA that made up the material.

Methods used by the authors: Counts of nucleated cells, estimated from reference gene primer amplification, were obtained. The data were produced by immunoSEQ multiplex PCR, yet TCRdb's version contains in-frame clones alone and is incomplete. The DNA gave D and trimming, while V, J and clone size come from that table. The sample has approximately 200,000 clones, 75% to 90% seen once. The chain uses TRBV12-3 or TRBV12-4 and TRBJ1-2, with D tentatively TRBD1 (6 bases). Sample: peripheral blood. The sequence was collected from a man aged 30 to 39 with COVID-19, enrolled during active disease. In DNA, the CDR3 is TGTGCCAGCAGTGGGGACACCTATGGCTACACCTTC. Residues: CASSGDTYGYTF.